These T cell receptor beta chains were read from a single sample in a study of T cells in localized non-small cell lung cancer. Libraries were prepared by immunoSEQ multiplex PCR; TCRdb keeps only in-frame clonotypes and omits some of them. The sample records approximately 35,000 clones, under 90% being singletons. Sequences were derived from peripheral blood, sampled before any cancer treatment. These receptors all come from a man aged 40-75 years with stage I lung adenocarcinoma. Each CDR3 is given with its conserved first and last residue. D genes are given only for firm matches. Clone sizes are given selectively: once, few, many, or a class where the clone is expanded.

-	TRBV5-1	-	TRBJ2-1	CASSLYGYEQFF	TGCGCCAGCAGCTTGTACGGGTATGAGCAGTTCTTC
-	TRBV7-8	-	TRBJ2-2	CASSFRSHGELFF	TGTGCCAGCAGCTTCAGATCCCACGGGGAGCTGTTTTTT
TRBD1	TRBV27	-	TRBJ2-7	CASSSLTTGGHFYEQYF	TGTGCCAGCAGTTCCCTGACTACAGGGGGCCATTTCTACGAGCAGTACTTC
-	TRBV7-8	once	TRBJ1-3	CASRDSSGNTIYF	TGTGCCAGCAGGGACAGCTCTGGAAACACCATATATTTT
-	TRBV19	-	TRBJ1-2	CASGKGSYGYTF	TGTGCCAGTGGGAAGGGTTCCTATGGCTACACCTTC
-	TRBV11-2	-	TRBJ1-1	CASSRKVGEAFF	TGTGCCAGCAGCCGTAAGGTTGGGGAAGCTTTCTTT
-	TRBV6-4	-	TRBJ2-6	CASSDSIAGSLTF	TGTGCCAGCAGTGACTCGATTGCAGGGAGCCTGACTTTC
-	TRBV12-5	-	TRBJ1-4	CASGLVIGSGALRDNEKLFF	TGTGCTAGTGGTTTGGTAATCGGGTCGGGGGCCCTCAGGGATAATGAAAAACTGTTTTTT
TRBD1	TRBV2	-	TRBJ2-7	CASRPGQGVYEQYF	TGTGCCAGCAGGCCGGGACAGGGGGTCTACGAGCAGTACTTC
-	TRBV29-1	-	TRBJ2-5	CSVSRGPGLQETQYF	TGCAGCGTTTCGCGTGGCCCGGGCCTCCAAGAGACCCAGTACTTC
-	TRBV5-6	once	TRBJ2-3	CASSSWHTDTQYF	TGTGCCAGCAGCTCCTGGCATACGGATACGCAGTATTTT
TRBD1	TRBV27	-	TRBJ1-2	CASHYTGTGVGGYTF	TGTGCCAGCCACTATACCGGGACAGGGGTGGGGGGCTACACCTTC
-	TRBV7-8	-	TRBJ2-1	CASSEWTIGDEQFF	TGTGCCAGCAGCGAGTGGACTATCGGCGATGAGCAGTTCTTC
TRBD1	TRBV5-1	-	TRBJ2-2	CASSLETGVPGELFF	TGCGCCAGCAGCTTGGAGACAGGGGTGCCCGGGGAGCTGTTTTTT
-	TRBV6-4	-	TRBJ1-5	CASSVDAGNQPQHF	TGTGCCAGCAGTGTTGATGCAGGCAATCAGCCCCAGCATTTT
-	TRBV2	-	TRBJ2-4	CAGHRARLAKNIQYF	TGTGCCGGCCACAGGGCTAGGTTAGCCAAAAACATTCAGTACTTC
TRBD1	TRBV2	-	TRBJ2-7	CAGGQTYEQYF	TGTGCCGGGGGACAGACCTACGAGCAGTACTTC
-	TRBV18	-	TRBJ2-3	CASSPHVADTQYF	TGTGCCAGCTCACCGCACGTCGCAGATACGCAGTATTTT
TRBD1	TRBV6-1	-	TRBJ1-2	CASSELQPLKDRGPYGYTF	TGTGCCAGCAGTGAGCTACAACCATTAAAAGACAGGGGGCCCTATGGCTACACCTTC
TRBD1	TRBV6-1	-	TRBJ1-2	CASSDTGGNYGYTF	TGTGCCAGCAGTGATACAGGGGGCAACTATGGCTACACCTTC
TRBD1	TRBV10-1	-	TRBJ2-7	CASSGRDRVHEQYF	TGCGCCAGCAGTGGCCGGGACAGGGTCCACGAGCAGTACTTC
-	TRBV27	-	TRBJ2-7	CASRLLAGANSYEQYF	TGTGCCAGCAGATTGCTGGCGGGGGCAAACTCCTACGAGCAGTACTTC